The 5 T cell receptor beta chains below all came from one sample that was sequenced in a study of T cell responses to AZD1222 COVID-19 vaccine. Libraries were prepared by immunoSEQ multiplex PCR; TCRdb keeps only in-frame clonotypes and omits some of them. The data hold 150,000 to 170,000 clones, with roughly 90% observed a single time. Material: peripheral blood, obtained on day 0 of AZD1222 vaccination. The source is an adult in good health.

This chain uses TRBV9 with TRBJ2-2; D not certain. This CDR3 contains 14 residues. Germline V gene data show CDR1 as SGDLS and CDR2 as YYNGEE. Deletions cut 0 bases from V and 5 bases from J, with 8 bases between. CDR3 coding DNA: TGTGCCAGCAGCGTAGTTACCGGTACCGGGGAGCTGTTTTTT. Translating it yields CASSVVTGTGELFF. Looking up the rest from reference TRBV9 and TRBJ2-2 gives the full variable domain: DSGVTQTPKHLITATGQRVTLRCSPRSGDLSVYWYQQSLDQGLQFLIQYYNGEERAKGNILERFSAQQFPDLHSELNLSSLELGDSALYFCASSVVTGTGELFFGEGSRLTVL.

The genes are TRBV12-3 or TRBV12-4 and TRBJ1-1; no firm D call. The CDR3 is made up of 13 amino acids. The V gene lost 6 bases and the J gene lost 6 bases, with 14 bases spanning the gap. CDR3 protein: CASSSRIGSEAFF. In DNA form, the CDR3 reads TGTGCCAGCAGCTCCCGGATAGGCTCTGAAGCTTTCTTT.

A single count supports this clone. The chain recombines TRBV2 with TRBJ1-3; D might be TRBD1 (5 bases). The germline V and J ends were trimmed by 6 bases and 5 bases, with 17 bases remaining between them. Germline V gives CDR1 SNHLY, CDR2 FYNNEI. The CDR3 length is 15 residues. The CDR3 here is CASREDTARRNTIYF. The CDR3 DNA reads TGTGCCAGCAGGGAGGACACGGCGAGGAGAAACACCATATATTTT.

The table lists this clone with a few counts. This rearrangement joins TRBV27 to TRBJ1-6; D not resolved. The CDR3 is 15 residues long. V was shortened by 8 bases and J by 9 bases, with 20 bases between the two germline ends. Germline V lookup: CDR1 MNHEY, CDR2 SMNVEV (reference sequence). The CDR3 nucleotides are TGTGCCAGCCGCACGCTAACCCCCATGGGTTCACCCCTCCACTTT. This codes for CASRTLTPMGSPLHF.

This CDR3 reads CASSLDGSTYQPQHF. In DNA, the CDR3 is TGCGCCAGCAGCTTGGACGGATCTACCTATCAGCCCCAGCATTTT. The chain is built from TRBV5-1 and TRBJ1-5; D gene ambiguous. The V end was cut by 0 bases, the J end by 5 bases, with 12 bases between. Germline CDR1 SGHRS, CDR2 YFSETQ. CDR3 length: 15 amino acids.